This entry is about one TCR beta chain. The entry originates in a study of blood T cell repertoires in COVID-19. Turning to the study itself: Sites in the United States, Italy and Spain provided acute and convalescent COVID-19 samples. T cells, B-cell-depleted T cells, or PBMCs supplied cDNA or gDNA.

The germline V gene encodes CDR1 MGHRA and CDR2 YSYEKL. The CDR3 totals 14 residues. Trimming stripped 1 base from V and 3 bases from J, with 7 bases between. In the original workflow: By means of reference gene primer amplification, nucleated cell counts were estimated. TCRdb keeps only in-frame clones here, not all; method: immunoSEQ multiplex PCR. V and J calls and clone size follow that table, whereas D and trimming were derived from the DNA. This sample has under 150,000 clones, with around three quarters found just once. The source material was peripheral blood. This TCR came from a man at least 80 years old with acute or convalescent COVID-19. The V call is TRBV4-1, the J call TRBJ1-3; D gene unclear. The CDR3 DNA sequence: TGCGCCAGCAGCCAAGGGAGGGTTGGAAACACCATATATTTT. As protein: CASSQGRVGNTIYF.